The 25 T cell receptor beta chains reported below all come from one sample, sequenced in a study of cytomegalovirus exposure and HLA in healthy donors. The PCR employed 60 Vbeta primers together with 13 Jbeta primers. The table came from immunoSEQ multiplex PCR; TCRdb's copy has only in-frame clones and leaves some out. The sample consists of approximately 150,000 clones, about three quarters of them appearing once. Sequenced input: PBMCs. These receptors came from a woman aged 25 to 45 in good health and CMV-seropositive.

The chain couples TRBV10-2 to TRBJ1-1; 9 nucleotides match TRBD1. This CDR3 has 14 residues. The V segment lost 3 bases and the J segment 10 bases; nucleotides outside the gene matches: 9. Germline loops: CDR1 WSHSY, CDR2 SAAADI. CDR3 sequence (DNA): TGCGCCAGCAGTGACCAGTCGGACAGGGGAAGAGCTTTCTTT. This gives the protein CASSDQSDRGRAFF.

This chain joins TRBV28 and TRBJ1-5; tentative D call: TRBD1 (6 bases). The germline V and J ends were trimmed by 7 bases and 6 bases, with 19 bases remaining between them. The CDR3 consists of 15 residues. CDR1 and CDR2 (germline): MDHEN, SYDVKM. CDR3 coding DNA: TGTGCCAGCATCTCCGGAGCGGGGGGCGGTCAGCCCCAGCATTTT. It is translated as CASISGAGGGQPQHF.

This chain joins TRBV28 and TRBJ2-7, with TRBD1 identical over 7 bases. Trimming removed 6 bases from V and 4 bases from J; junction bases left unmatched: 9. The germline V gene has CDR1 MDHEN and CDR2 SYDVKM. The CDR3 runs to 14 residues. The chain's CDR3 is CASRPTGLGYEQYF. The CDR3, as DNA: TGTGCCAGCAGACCGACAGGGCTAGGGTACGAGCAGTACTTC.

This clone was observed a single time. This rearrangement joins TRBV15 to TRBJ2-3, with TRBD2 as a possible D gene (5 bases). Deletions cut 8 bases from V and 5 bases from J, with 14 bases between. Germline V gives CDR1 LNHNV, CDR2 YYDKDF (reference sequence). This CDR3 comprises 13 residues. The CDR3 region is CATGLLRGDTQYF. Written as DNA, the CDR3 is TGTGCCACCGGACTCCTCAGAGGAGATACGCAGTATTTT.

In its sample, this clone was seen a few times. The sample has other DNA sequences that encode this CDR3 too. This chain links TRBV18 with TRBJ2-7, with D possibly being TRBD2 (5 bases). The V gene lost 4 bases and the J gene lost 5 bases, with 18 bases spanning the gap. There are 15 residues in the CDR3. Germline-derived CDR1 and CDR2 are KGHSH and LQKENI. As DNA, the CDR3 is TGTGCCAGCTCACTCAGGATATCGGGGTCCAACGAGCAGTACTTC. Encoded protein: CASSLRISGSNEQYF.

The chain couples TRBV14 to TRBJ2-1, with 11 bases that match TRBD2. Looked up from germline, CDR1 is SGHDN and CDR2 is FVKESK. V was clipped by 5 bases and J by 7 bases; unmatched bases: 7. The CDR3 is 15 residues long. CDR3 coding DNA: TGTGCCAGCAGCGAACTAGCGGGAGTCCCTAATGAGCAGTTCTTC. It codes for CASSELAGVPNEQFF. Variable domain in full (rest from reference TRBV14 and TRBJ2-1): EAGVTQFPSHSVIEKGQTVTLRCDPISGHDNLYWYRRVMGKEIKFLLHFVKESKQDESGMPNNRFLAERTGGTYSTLKVQPAELEDSGVYFCASSELAGVPNEQFFGPGTRLTVL.

The chain employs TRBV28 and TRBJ1-2, with 7 bases identical to TRBD1. Per the germline V gene, CDR1 is MDHEN and CDR2 is SYDVKM. This CDR3 comprises 15 residues. Germline trimming cut 6 bases from V and 3 bases from J; bases unmatched to any gene: 10. In nucleotides, the CDR3 is TGTGCCAGCAGCCCTGAGGGACAGTGGGACTATGGCTACACCTTC. Translated, it gives CASSPEGQWDYGYTF.

This chain joins TRBV10-2 and TRBJ2-1; 16 bases map to TRBD2. The V gene's germline CDR1 is WSHSY and CDR2 SAAADI. With 8 bases clipped from V and 6 bases from J, the junction kept 4 bases outside the gene matches. The CDR3 is made up of 15 amino acids. CDR3 region: CASGTSGRAGNEQFF. Here the CDR3 DNA reads TGCGCCAGCGGGACTAGCGGGAGGGCCGGCAATGAGCAGTTCTTC.

The V and J genes are TRBV10-1 and TRBJ2-7; D might be TRBD1 (5 bases). V lost 7 bases to trimming and J lost 0 bases, with 16 bases between them. Germline assignment: CDR1 WNHNN and CDR2 SYGVQD (reference sequence). This CDR3 contains 15 residues. CDR3 region: CASKGCVRSSYEQYF. CDR3 nucleotides: TGCGCCAGCAAGGGGTGTGTACGAAGCTCCTACGAGCAGTACTTC.

The gene calls are TRBV30 and TRBJ1-4, with a possible D match to TRBD1 (6 bases). Germline CDR1 reads GTSNPN; CDR2 reads SVGIG (reference sequence). V gave up 1 base and J gave up 7 bases, with 13 bases separating them. This CDR3 contains 14 residues. CDR3 DNA sequence: TGTGCCTGGAGTGGGGGGAGGGGGAGTGAAAAACTGTTTTTT. Translation: CAWSGGRGSEKLFF. The complete variable domain, with remaining parts taken from reference TRBV30 and TRBJ1-4, reads SQTIHQWPATLVQPVGSPLSLECTVEGTSNPNLYWYRQAAGRGLQLLFYSVGIGQISSEVPQNLSASRPQDRQFILSSKKLLLSDSGFYLCAWSGGRGSEKLFFGSGTQLSVL.

This chain joins TRBV9 and TRBJ2-3; TRBD2 matches at 8 bases. Unmatched junction bases numbered 13, after V lost 0 bases and J lost 4 bases. Per the germline V gene, CDR1 is SGDLS and CDR2 is YYNGEE. The CDR3 loop spans 18 amino acids. Here the CDR3 DNA reads TGTGCCAGCAGCGTAGATAAGTGGGGGGCGGGAGGCCCAGATACGCAGTATTTT. Its translation is CASSVDKWGAGGPDTQYF. Looking up the rest from reference TRBV9 and TRBJ2-3 gives the full variable domain: DSGVTQTPKHLITATGQRVTLRCSPRSGDLSVYWYQQSLDQGLQFLIQYYNGEERAKGNILERFSAQQFPDLHSELNLSSLELGDSALYFCASSVDKWGAGGPDTQYFGPGTRLTVL.

The chain employs TRBV11-3 and TRBJ2-7, with 11 bases fitting TRBD2. The CDR3 totals 16 residues. V lost 3 bases to trimming and J lost 0 bases; unmatched junction nucleotides: 4. Germline V lookup: CDR1 SGHNT, CDR2 YENEEA. The CDR3 region has the DNA TGTGCCAGCAGCTTCCCTAGCGGGGGGCTCTCCTACGAGCAGTACTTC. It is translated as CASSFPSGGLSYEQYF.

This clone was detected only a few times. The rearrangement joins TRBV11-3 to TRBJ2-1; D perhaps matches TRBD2 (6 bases). V shed 3 bases and J shed 5 bases, with 8 bases lying between them. Germline V gives CDR1 SGHNT, CDR2 YENEEA. This CDR3 contains 13 residues. The CDR3 sequence is CASSFPSDNEQFF. CDR3 bases: TGTGCCAGCAGCTTTCCTAGCGACAATGAGCAGTTCTTC.

This chain uses TRBV29-1 with TRBJ1-3, with a possible D match to TRBD1 (5 bases). The CDR3 spans 12 residues. Germline CDR1 SQVTM, CDR2 ANQGSEA. The germline V and J ends were trimmed by 8 bases and 4 bases, with 12 bases remaining between them. The CDR3 loop reads CSFREGGNTIYF. The CDR3 DNA reads as TGCAGCTTCAGGGAAGGGGGAAACACCATATATTTT. The whole variable domain, filled in from reference TRBV29-1 and TRBJ1-3, reads SAVISQKPSRDICQRGTSLTIQCQVDSQVTMMFWYRQQPGQSLTLIATANQGSEATYESGFVIDKFPISRPNLTFSTLTVSNMSPEDSSIYLCSFREGGNTIYFGEGSWLTVV.

The chain is built from TRBV30 and TRBJ1-1; 7 bases fit TRBD1. Germline lookup yields CDR1 GTSNPN and CDR2 SVGIG (reference sequence). The CDR3 loop spans 16 amino acids. The V segment lost 0 bases and the J segment 0 bases; nucleotides outside the gene matches: 7. CDR3 nucleotides: TGTGCCTGGAGTGTGTGGGACAGAGCCGTGAACACTGAAGCTTTCTTT. Its protein is CAWSVWDRAVNTEAFF.

V and J are TRBV11-3 and TRBJ2-7, with D possibly TRBD2 on 6 matching bases. Germline V gene sequence: CDR1 SGHNT, CDR2 YENEEA. V lost 9 bases and J lost 4, with 13 bases in between. This CDR3 is built from 12 residues. CDR3 loop: CASRGWGYEQYF. The CDR3 DNA is TGTGCCAGTCGGGGGTGGGGTTACGAGCAGTACTTC.

This chain uses TRBV5-4 with TRBJ2-2; 8 nucleotides line up with TRBD2. Germline lookup yields CDR1 SGHNT and CDR2 YYREEE (reference sequence). The V and J ends lost 0 bases and 3 bases, in that order; junction bases with no gene match: 1. The CDR3 totals 15 residues. Here the CDR3 DNA reads TGTGCCAGCAGCTTGGACGGGGGGGACACCGGGGAGCTGTTTTTT. Protein sequence: CASSLDGGDTGELFF.

This clone was observed once. V is TRBV2 and J is TRBJ1-1; 7 nucleotides match TRBD1. The CDR3 is 13 amino acids. CDR1 is SNHLY, CDR2 FYNNEI, per germline. The ends lost 6 bases at V and 6 bases at J; junction bases unmatched: 7. The CDR3 DNA reads TGTGCCAGCAGCGACAGGGAAACAGCTGAAGCTTTCTTT. Its translation: CASSDRETAEAFF.

The chain has TRBV2 and TRBJ1-2; 9 positions match TRBD1. V lost 4 bases and J lost 8; bases outside the gene matches: 8. The CDR3 extends over 14 amino acids. Germline V CDR1 and CDR2: SNHLY, FYNNEI. The CDR3 here is CASSGSGTGPGYTF. The CDR3 DNA reads TGTGCCAGCAGTGGATCCGGGACAGGGCCCGGCTACACCTTC.

This chain uses TRBV2 with TRBJ2-1; D possibly corresponds to TRBD2 (5 bases). The length of the CDR3 is 12 residues. V lost 6 bases to trimming and J lost 12 bases, with 15 bases between them. The germline V gene encodes CDR1 SNHLY and CDR2 FYNNEI. The CDR3: CASRDLREGQFF. The CDR3 nucleotides are TGTGCCAGCAGGGACCTAAGAGAGGGGCAGTTCTTC.

The CDR3 sequence: CASSGLSSYEQYF. The CDR3 DNA is TGCGCCAGCTCAGGACTTAGCTCCTACGAGCAGTACTTC. V and J are TRBV5-1 and TRBJ2-7; possible D gene TRBD2, 5 bases. CDR3 size: 13 residues. Germline CDR1 SGHRS, CDR2 YFSETQ. Trimming removed 7 bases from V and 0 bases from J, with 11 bases in between.

V usage is TRBV13 and J usage is TRBJ2-1; TRBD2 matches 11 bases. The V segment lost 3 bases and the J segment 3 bases; nucleotides outside the gene matches: 10. The CDR3 has 18 amino acids. The germline V gene encodes CDR1 PRHDT and CDR2 FYEKMQ (reference sequence). The CDR3 here is CASSLSTLTSGIYNEQFF. For the CDR3, the DNA is TGTGCCAGCAGCTTGTCCACACTGACTAGCGGGATCTACAATGAGCAGTTCTTC.

The chain recombines TRBV28 with TRBJ2-7; 14 nucleotides agree with TRBD2. The ends lost 2 bases at V and 7 bases at J; junction bases unmatched: 10. Germline V gene lookup returns CDR1 MDHEN and CDR2 SYDVKM. The CDR3 is 17 residues long. The CDR3, as DNA: TGTGCCAGCAGTTTACCCGGGACTAGCGGGAGTCCCAGGGAGCAGTACTTC. Residues: CASSLPGTSGSPREQYF.

In this sample, this clone turned up once. The J gene is TRBJ2-1, the V gene TRBV9, with a weak D call TRBD2 (6 bases). Per germline, CDR1 SGDLS and CDR2 YYNGEE. Trimming shortened V by 0 bases and J by 4 bases, and 11 bases separated the two germline ends. The CDR3 has 15 residues. CDR3 in amino acids: CASSVGREPYNEQFF. For the CDR3, the DNA is TGTGCCAGCAGCGTAGGGAGGGAACCGTACAATGAGCAGTTCTTC.

V is TRBV10-2 and J is TRBJ2-7; 9 bases are shared with TRBD2. Germline trimming cut 5 bases from V and 4 bases from J; bases unmatched to any gene: 6. The CDR3 extends over 14 amino acids. Germline V gene sequence: CDR1 WSHSY, CDR2 SAAADI. For the CDR3, the DNA is TGCGCCAGCAGTTTGGTAGCGGGAGATTACGAGCAGTACTTC. As protein: CASSLVAGDYEQYF.